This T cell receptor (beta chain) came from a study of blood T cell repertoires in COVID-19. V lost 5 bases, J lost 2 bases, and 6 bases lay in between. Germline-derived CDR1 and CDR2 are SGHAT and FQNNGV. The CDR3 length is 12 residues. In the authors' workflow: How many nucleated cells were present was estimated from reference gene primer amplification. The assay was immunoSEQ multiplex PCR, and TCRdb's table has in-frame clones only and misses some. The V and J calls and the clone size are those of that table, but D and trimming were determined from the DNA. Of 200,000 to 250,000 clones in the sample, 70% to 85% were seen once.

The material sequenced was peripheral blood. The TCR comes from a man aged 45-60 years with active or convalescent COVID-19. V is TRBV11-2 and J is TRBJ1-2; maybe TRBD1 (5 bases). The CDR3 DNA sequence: TGTGCCAGCAGCCGACAGAACTATGGCTACACCTTC. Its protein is CASSRQNYGYTF.